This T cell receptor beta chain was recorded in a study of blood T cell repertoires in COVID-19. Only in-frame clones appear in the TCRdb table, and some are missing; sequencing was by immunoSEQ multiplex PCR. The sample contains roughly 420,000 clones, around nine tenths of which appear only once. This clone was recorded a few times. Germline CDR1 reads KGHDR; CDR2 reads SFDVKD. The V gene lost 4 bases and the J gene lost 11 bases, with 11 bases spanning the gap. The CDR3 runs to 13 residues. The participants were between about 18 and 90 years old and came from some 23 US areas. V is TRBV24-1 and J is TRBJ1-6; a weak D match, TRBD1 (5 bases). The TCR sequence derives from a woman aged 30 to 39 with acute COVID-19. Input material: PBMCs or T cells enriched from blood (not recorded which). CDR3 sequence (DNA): TGTGCCACCAGTGAAAGGGACTGGACACCCCTCCACTTT. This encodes CATSERDWTPLHF.